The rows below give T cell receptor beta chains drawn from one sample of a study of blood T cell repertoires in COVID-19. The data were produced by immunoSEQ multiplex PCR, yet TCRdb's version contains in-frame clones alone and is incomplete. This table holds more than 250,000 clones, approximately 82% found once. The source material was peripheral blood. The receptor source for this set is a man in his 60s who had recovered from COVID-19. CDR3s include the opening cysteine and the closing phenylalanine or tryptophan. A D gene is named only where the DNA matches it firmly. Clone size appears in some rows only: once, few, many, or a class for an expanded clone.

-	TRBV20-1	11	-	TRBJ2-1	TGCAGTGCTAGCCGGGGGATGAGGCAGTTCTTC	CSASRGMRQFF
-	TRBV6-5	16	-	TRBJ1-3	TGTGCCAGCAGTTACTCGAGACAGTACTCTGGAAACACCATATATTTT	CASSYSRQYSGNTIYF
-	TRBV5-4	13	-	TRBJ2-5	TGTGCCAGCAGCACGACAGGGAGGGAGACCCAGTACTTC	CASSTTGRETQYF
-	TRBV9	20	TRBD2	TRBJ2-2	TGTGCCAGCAGCCCAGGACTAGCGACAGGTCGGGGGTCGAACACCGGGGAGCTGTTTTTT	CASSPGLATGRGSNTGELFF
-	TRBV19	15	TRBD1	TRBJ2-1	TGTGCCAGTAGTAAGGACAGGGGACTGTACAATGAGCAGTTCTTC	CASSKDRGLYNEQFF
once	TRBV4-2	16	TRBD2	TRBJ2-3	TGTGCCAGCAGCCAAGGGGGACTAGCGAACACAGATACGCAGTATTTT	CASSQGGLANTDTQYF
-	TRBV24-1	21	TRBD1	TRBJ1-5	TGTGCCACCAGTGATTCCACTCCCCCCTTAACGCCGGGACAGAGCAATCAGCCCCAGCATTTT	CATSDSTPPLTPGQSNQPQHF
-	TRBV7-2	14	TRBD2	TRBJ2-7	TGTGCCAGCCGCACCACTAGCGGGGTATACGAGCAGTACTTC	CASRTTSGVYEQYF
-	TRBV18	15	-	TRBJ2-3	TGTGCCAGCTCACCTCTGGGGAGTTCCACAGATACGCAGTATTTT	CASSPLGSSTDTQYF
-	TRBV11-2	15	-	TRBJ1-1	TGTGCCAGCAGCTCTTTCCTGACAAGGAACACTGAAGCTTTCTTT	CASSSFLTRNTEAFF
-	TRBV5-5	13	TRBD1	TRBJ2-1	TGTGCCAGCAGCCCTAGTACAGGGGCTGAGCAGTTCTTC	CASSPSTGAEQFF
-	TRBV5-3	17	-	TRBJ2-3	TGTGCCAGAAGCATTCACGAACCACTCACCCCTACGGATACGCAGTATTTT	CARSIHEPLTPTDTQYF
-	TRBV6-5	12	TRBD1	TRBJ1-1	TGTGCCAGCAGCTCCGGGACAGGGTTGGCTTTCTTT	CASSSGTGLAFF
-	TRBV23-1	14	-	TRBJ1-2	TGCGCCAGCAGTCAATCTCCTGGGCAGACGGGCTACACCTTC	CASSQSPGQTGYTF
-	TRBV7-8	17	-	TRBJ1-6	TGTGCCAGCAGCTACAACAGGGATCCAGTGTTCAATTCACCCCTCCACTTT	CASSYNRDPVFNSPLHF
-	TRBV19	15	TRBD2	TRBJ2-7	TGTGCCAGTAGACCAGTAGCGGGGCCTGGAGTCGAGCAGTACTTC	CASRPVAGPGVEQYF
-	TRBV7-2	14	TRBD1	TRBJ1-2	TGTGCCAGCGGGAAGATCCAGGGGGCATCGGGCTACACCTTC	CASGKIQGASGYTF
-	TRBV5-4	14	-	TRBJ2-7	TGTGCCAGCAGCCCTTCGGGAAAATCCTACGAGCAGTACTTC	CASSPSGKSYEQYF
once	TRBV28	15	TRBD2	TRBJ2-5	TGTGCCAGCGGGGGGGGGAGCCCGGACGGAGAGACCCAGTACTTC	CASGGGSPDGETQYF
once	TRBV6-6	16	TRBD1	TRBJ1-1	TGTGCCAGCAGCTTACCCGGGACAGGGGTAAACACTGAAGCTTTCTTT	CASSLPGTGVNTEAFF
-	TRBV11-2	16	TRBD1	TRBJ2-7	TGTGCCAGCGCGAATTTGTACAGGGGGAGGTCCTACGAGCAGTACTTC	CASANLYRGRSYEQYF
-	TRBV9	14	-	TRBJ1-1	TGTGCCAGCAGCGTTGGAGCAGATTCGGCTGAAGCTTTCTTT	CASSVGADSAEAFF
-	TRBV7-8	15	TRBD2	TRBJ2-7	TGTGCCAGCAGCTGGGGACTAGCGGAGACCTACGAGCAGTACTTC	CASSWGLAETYEQYF
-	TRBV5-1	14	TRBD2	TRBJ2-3	TGCGCCAGCAGCTTGGTAGCGGGGGCCGATACGCAGTATTTT	CASSLVAGADTQYF
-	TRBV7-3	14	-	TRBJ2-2	TGTGCCAGCAGCTACGGAACGGGCACCGGGGAGCTGTTTTTT	CASSYGTGTGELFF
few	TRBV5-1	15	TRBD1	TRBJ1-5	TGCGCCAGCAGCCCATACAGGGGGCGCAATCAGCCCCAGCATTTT	CASSPYRGRNQPQHF
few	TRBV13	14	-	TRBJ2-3	TGTGCCAGCAGCCGATCTCGGCAGGCAGATACGCAGTATTTT	CASSRSRQADTQYF
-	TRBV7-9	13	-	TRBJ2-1	TGTGCCAGCAGCTTCTCCTCTACTTATGAGCAGTTCTTC	CASSFSSTYEQFF